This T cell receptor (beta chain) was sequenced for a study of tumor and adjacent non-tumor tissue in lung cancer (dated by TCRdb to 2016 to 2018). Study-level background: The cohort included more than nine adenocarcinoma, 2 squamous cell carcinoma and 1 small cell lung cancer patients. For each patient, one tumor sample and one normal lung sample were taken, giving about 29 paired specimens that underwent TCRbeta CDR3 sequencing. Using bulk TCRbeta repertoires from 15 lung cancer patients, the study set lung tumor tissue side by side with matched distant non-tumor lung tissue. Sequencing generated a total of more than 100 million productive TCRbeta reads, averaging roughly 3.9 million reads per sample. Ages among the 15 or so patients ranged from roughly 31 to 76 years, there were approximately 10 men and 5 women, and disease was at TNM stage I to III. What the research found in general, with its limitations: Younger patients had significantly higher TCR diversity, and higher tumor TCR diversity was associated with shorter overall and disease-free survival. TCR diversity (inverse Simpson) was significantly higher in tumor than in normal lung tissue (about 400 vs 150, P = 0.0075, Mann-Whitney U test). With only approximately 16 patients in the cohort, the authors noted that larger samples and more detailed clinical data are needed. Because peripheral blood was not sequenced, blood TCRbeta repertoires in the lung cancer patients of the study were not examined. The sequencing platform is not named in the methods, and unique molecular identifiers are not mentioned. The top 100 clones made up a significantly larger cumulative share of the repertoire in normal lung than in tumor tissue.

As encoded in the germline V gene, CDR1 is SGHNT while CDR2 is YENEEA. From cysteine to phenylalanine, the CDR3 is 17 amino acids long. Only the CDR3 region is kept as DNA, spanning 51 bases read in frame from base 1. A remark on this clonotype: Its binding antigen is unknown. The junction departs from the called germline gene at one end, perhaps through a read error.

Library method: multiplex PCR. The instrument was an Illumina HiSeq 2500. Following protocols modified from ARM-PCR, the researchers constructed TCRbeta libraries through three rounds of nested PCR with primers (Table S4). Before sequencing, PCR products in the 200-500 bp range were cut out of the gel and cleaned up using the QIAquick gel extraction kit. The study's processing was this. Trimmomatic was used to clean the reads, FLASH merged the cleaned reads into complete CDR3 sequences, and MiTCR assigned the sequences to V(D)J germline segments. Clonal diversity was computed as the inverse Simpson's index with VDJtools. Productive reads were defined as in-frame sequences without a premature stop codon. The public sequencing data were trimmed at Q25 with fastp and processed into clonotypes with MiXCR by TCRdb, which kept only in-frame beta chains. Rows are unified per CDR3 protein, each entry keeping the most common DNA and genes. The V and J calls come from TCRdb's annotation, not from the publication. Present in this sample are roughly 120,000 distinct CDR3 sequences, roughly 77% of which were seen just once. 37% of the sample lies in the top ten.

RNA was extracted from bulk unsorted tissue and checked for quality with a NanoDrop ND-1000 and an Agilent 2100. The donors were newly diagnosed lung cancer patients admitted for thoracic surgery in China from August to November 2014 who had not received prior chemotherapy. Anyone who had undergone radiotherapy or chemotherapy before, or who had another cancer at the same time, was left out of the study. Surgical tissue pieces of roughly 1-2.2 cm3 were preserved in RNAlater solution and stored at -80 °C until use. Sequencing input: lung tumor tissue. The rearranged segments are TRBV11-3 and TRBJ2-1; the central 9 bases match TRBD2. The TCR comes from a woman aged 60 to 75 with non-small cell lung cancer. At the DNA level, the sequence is TGTGCCAGCAGCTTAGAGTTGAGTAGCGGGAGTCACAATGAGCAGTCCTTT. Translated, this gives CASSLELSSGSHNEQSF.